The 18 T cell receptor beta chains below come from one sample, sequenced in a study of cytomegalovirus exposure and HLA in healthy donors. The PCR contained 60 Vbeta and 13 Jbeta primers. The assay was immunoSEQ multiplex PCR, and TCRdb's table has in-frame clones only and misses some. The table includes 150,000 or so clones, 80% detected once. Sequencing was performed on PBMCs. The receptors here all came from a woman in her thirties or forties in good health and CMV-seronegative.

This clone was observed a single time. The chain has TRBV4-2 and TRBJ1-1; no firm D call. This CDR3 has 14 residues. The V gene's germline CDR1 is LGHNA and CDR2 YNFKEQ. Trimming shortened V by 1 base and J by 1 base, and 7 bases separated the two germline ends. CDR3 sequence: CASSQAAGNTEAFF. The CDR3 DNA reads TGTGCCAGCAGCCAAGCGGCGGGGAACACTGAAGCTTTCTTT.

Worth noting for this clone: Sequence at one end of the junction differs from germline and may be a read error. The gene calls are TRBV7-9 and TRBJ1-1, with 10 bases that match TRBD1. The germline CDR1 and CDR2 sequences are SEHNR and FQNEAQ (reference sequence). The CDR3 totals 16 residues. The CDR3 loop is CSSSPTGGGGNTEAFF. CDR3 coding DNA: TGTTCCAGCAGCCCGACAGGGGGCGGGGGAAACACTGAAGCTTTCTTT.

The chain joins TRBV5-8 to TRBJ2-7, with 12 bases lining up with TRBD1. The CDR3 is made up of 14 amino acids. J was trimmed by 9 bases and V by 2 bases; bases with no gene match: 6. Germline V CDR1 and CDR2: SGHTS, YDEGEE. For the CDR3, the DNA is TGTGCCAGCAGCTTTACCGGGACAGGGGGCTTGCAGTACTTC. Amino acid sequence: CASSFTGTGGLQYF.

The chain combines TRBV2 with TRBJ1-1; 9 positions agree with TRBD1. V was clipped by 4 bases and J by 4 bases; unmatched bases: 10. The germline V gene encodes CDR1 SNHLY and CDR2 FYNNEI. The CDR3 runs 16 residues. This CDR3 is CASSVIGTDRGTEAFF. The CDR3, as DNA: TGTGCCAGCAGTGTAATAGGTACGGACAGGGGCACTGAAGCTTTCTTT.

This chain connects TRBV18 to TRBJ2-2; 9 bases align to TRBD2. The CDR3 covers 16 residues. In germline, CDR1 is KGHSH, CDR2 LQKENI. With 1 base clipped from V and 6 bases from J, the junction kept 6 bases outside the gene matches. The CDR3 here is CASSPRLADGAGELFF. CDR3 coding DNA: TGTGCCAGCTCACCACGACTAGCGGATGGGGCCGGGGAGCTGTTTTTT.

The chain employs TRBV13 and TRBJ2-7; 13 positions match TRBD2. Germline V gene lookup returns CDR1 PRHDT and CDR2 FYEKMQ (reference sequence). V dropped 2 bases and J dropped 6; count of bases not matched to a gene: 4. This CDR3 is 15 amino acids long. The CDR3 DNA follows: TGTGCCAGCAGCTTATGGACTAGCGGGAGTTCCGAGCAGTACTTC. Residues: CASSLWTSGSSEQYF.

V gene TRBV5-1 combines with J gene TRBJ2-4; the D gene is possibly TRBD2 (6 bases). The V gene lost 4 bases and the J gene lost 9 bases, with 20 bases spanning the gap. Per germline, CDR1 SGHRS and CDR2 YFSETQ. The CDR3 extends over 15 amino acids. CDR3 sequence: CASSLGPRGGGIQYF. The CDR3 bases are TGCGCCAGCAGCCTGGGACCCCGGGGAGGCGGCATTCAGTACTTC. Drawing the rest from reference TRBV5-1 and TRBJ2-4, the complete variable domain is KAGVTQTPRYLIKTRGQQVTLSCSPISGHRSVSWYQQTPGQGLQFLFEYFSETQRNKGNFPGRFSGRQFSNSRSEMNVSTLELGDSALYLCASSLGPRGGGIQYFGAGTRLSVL.

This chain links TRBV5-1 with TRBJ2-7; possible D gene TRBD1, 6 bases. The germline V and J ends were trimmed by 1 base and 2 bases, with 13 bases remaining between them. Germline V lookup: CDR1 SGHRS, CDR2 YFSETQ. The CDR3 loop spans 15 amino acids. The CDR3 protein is CASSLWTETTYEQYF. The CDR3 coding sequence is TGCGCCAGCAGCTTGTGGACAGAGACTACCTACGAGCAGTACTTC. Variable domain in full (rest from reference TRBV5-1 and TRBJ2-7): KAGVTQTPRYLIKTRGQQVTLSCSPISGHRSVSWYQQTPGQGLQFLFEYFSETQRNKGNFPGRFSGRQFSNSRSEMNVSTLELGDSALYLCASSLWTETTYEQYFGPGTRLTVT.

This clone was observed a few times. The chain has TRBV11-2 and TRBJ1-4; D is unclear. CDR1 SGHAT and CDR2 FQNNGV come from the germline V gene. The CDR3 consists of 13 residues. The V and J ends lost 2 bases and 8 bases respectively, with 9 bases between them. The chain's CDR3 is CASSLRTAEKLFF. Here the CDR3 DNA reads TGTGCCAGCAGCTTACGAACTGCAGAAAAACTGTTTTTT.

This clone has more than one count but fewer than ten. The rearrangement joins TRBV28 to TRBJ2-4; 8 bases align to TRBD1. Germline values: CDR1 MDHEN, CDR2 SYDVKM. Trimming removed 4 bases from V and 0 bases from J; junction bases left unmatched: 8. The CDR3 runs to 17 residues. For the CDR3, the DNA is TGTGCCAGCAGTTCCCCAGGGGGCCTACTAGCCAAAAACATTCAGTACTTC. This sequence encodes CASSSPGGLLAKNIQYF.

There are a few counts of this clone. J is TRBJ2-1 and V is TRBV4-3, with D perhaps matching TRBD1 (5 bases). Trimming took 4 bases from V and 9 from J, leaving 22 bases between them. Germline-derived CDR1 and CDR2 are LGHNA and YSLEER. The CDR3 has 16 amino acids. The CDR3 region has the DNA TGCGCCAGCAGCCCAGAAATCCAGCAGATTGGGGCTGAGCAGTTCTTC. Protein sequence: CASSPEIQQIGAEQFF.

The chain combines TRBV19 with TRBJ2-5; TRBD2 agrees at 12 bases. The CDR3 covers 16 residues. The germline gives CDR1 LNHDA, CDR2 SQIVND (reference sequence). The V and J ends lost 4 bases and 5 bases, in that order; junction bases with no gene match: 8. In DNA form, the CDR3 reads TGTGCCAGTAGTACCCCGACTAGCGGGAGCTGGGAGACCCAGTACTTC. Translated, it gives CASSTPTSGSWETQYF.

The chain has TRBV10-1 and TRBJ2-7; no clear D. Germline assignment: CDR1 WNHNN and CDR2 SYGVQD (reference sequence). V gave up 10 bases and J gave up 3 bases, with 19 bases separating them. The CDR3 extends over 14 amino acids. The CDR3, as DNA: TGCGCCAACAAGTGGAGAATTCCCGACTACGAGCAGTACTTC. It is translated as CANKWRIPDYEQYF.

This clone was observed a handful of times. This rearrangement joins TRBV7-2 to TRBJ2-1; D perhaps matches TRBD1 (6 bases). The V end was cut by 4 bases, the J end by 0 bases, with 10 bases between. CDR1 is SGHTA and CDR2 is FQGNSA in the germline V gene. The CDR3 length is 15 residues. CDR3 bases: TGTGCCAGCAGCTATACAGGGAGCTCCTACAATGAGCAGTTCTTC. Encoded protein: CASSYTGSSYNEQFF.

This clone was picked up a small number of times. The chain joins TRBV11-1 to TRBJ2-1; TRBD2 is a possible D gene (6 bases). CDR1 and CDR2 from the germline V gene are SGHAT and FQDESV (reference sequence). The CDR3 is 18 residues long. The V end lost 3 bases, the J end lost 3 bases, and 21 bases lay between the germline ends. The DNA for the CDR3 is TGTGCCAGCAGCTTTCCTTCGATGGGCGGGGAAATCTACAATGAGCAGTTCTTC. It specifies CASSFPSMGGEIYNEQFF.

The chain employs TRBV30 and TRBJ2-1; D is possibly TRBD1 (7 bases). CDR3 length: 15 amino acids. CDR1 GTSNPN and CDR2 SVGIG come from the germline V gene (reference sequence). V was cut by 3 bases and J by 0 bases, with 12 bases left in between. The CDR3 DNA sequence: TGTGCCTGGAGCGGAGGGGGCGGCTCCTACAATGAGCAGTTCTTC. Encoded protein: CAWSGGGGSYNEQFF.

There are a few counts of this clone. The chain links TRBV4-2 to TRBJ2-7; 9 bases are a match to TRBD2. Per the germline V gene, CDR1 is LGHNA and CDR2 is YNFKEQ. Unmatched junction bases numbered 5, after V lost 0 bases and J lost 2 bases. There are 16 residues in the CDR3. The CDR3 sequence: CASSQDWASGTYEQYF. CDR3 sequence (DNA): TGTGCCAGCAGCCAAGATTGGGCTAGCGGGACCTACGAGCAGTACTTC.

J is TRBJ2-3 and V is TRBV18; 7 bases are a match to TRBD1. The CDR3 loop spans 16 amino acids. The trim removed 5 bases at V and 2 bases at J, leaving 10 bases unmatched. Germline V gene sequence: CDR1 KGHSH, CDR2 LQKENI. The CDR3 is CASSVKPGQSTDTQYF. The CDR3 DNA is TGTGCCAGCTCAGTAAAACCGGGACAGTCCACAGATACGCAGTATTTT.